This is a list of T cell receptor beta chains from one sample in a study of T cell responses to AZD1222 COVID-19 vaccine. Measured with immunoSEQ multiplex PCR; TCRdb has only the in-frame clones, and not every one. The sample has 150,000 to 200,000 clones, approximately 95% seen once. The sequencing used peripheral blood, collected on day 0 of AZD1222 vaccination. The receptors stem from an adult in good health. Both conserved end residues are part of each CDR3. D genes are given only for firm matches. Size tells how often a clone was seen (once, few, many) or the class of an expanded clone, and some rows leave it out.

v_gene	d_gene	abundance	j_gene	CDR3aa	CDR3nt
TRBV6-5	-	-	TRBJ1-1	CASSSERSEAFF	TGTGCCAGCAGCTCGGAGCGTAGTGAAGCTTTCTTT
TRBV5-4	-	-	TRBJ2-5	CASSASEAETQYF	TGTGCCAGCAGCGCGTCGGAGGCTGAGACCCAGTACTTC
TRBV2	TRBD1	-	TRBJ1-2	CASRGDPLTGLDGTF	TGTGCCAGCAGGGGGGATCCATTGACAGGGTTGGATGGCACCTTC
TRBV10-1	TRBD2	-	TRBJ2-1	CASSGTSGDSRFF	TGCGCCAGCAGTGGGACTAGCGGGGATAGCCGGTTCTTC
TRBV7-2	-	-	TRBJ1-1	CASSRRKNTEAFF	TGTGCCAGCAGTAGGAGGAAGAACACTGAAGCTTTCTTT
TRBV2	-	-	TRBJ2-5	CASSVRQGGQTQYF	TGTGCCAGCAGTGTTCGTCAGGGCGGACAGACCCAGTACTTC
TRBV5-1	-	-	TRBJ2-7	CASSLGTTLGEQYF	TGCGCCAGCAGCTTGGGGACAACCCTGGGCGAGCAGTACTTC
TRBV2	-	-	TRBJ1-5	CASRGLKNSNQPQHF	TGTGCCAGCAGAGGATTAAAAAATAGCAATCAGCCCCAGCATTTT
TRBV19	TRBD1	-	TRBJ2-5	CASRSDRGRETQYF	TGTGCCAGTAGGTCGGACAGGGGGCGAGAGACCCAGTACTTC
TRBV5-1	TRBD1	-	TRBJ1-1	CASSVGTGRMPLNTEAFF	TGCGCCAGCAGCGTGGGGACAGGGCGAATGCCATTGAACACTGAAGCTTTCTTT
TRBV4-1	-	-	TRBJ2-1	CASSQVISSSGLGDEQFF	TGCGCCAGCAGCCAAGTTATAAGCTCCAGCGGGCTAGGGGATGAGCAGTTCTTC
TRBV28	-	-	TRBJ1-1	CASSSRDTLRGTEAFF	TGTGCCAGCAGCTCCCGGGACACCCTAAGGGGGACTGAAGCTTTCTTT
TRBV19	-	-	TRBJ2-3	CAGNIHLVNTDTQYF	TGTGCCGGCAATATCCATCTGGTAAACACAGATACGCAGTATTTT
TRBV27	-	-	TRBJ1-6	CASSPHIRTYNSPLHF	TGTGCCAGCAGTCCTCACATTAGGACCTATAATTCACCCCTCCACTTT
TRBV2	TRBD1	-	TRBJ2-7	CASVTTGAISYEQYF	TGTGCCAGCGTAACGACAGGGGCAATCTCCTACGAGCAGTACTTC
TRBV5-6	TRBD1	-	TRBJ2-3	CASSRQGPDTQYF	TGTGCCAGCAGTCGACAGGGGCCAGATACGCAGTATTTT
TRBV5-4	-	-	TRBJ2-7	CATAWDAGSYEQYF	TGTGCTACAGCTTGGGACGCGGGTAGCTACGAGCAGTACTTC
TRBV9	TRBD2	-	TRBJ2-1	CASGRSGGLYNEQFF	TGTGCCAGCGGAAGGTCGGGGGGACTCTACAATGAGCAGTTCTTC
TRBV7-7	-	-	TRBJ2-1	CASSPTTGSSYNEQFF	TGTGCCAGCAGCCCGACGACTGGGAGCTCCTACAATGAGCAGTTCTTC
TRBV2	-	-	TRBJ2-5	CASSEGAWETQYF	TGTGCCAGCAGTGAAGGGGCCTGGGAGACCCAGTACTTC
TRBV7-2	TRBD1	-	TRBJ2-7	CASSPIRDSYEQYF	TGTGCCAGCAGCCCAATACGGGACAGTTACGAGCAGTACTTC
TRBV23-1	-	-	TRBJ1-6	CASSQGRPWVSPLHF	TGCGCCAGCAGTCAGGGACGGCCTTGGGTTTCACCCCTCCACTTT
TRBV27	-	once	TRBJ1-1	CASSASRVTAFF	TGTGCCAGCAGTGCATCTAGGGTGACAGCTTTCTTT
TRBV30	-	-	TRBJ2-1	CAWLPGLRAYNEQFF	TGTGCCTGGCTTCCGGGACTGCGGGCCTACAATGAGCAGTTCTTC
TRBV5-1	-	-	TRBJ1-2	CASSPDRHYGYTF	TGCGCCAGCAGCCCGGACAGACACTATGGCTACACCTTC
TRBV7-6	TRBD1	-	TRBJ2-3	CASSLEDRGTDTQYF	TGTGCCAGCAGCTTAGAGGACAGGGGGACAGATACGCAGTATTTT
TRBV5-5	TRBD1	-	TRBJ1-2	CASSLRTGDYGYTF	TGTGCCAGCAGCTTAAGGACAGGGGATTATGGCTACACCTTC
TRBV19	-	-	TRBJ1-2	CASTRGGTNYGYTF	TGTGCCAGTACCAGGGGCGGGACTAACTATGGCTACACCTTC
TRBV3-1/TRBV3-2	-	-	TRBJ1-1	CASSQSNTEAFF	TGTGCCAGCAGCCAGTCAAACACTGAAGCTTTCTTT
TRBV5-1	TRBD1	-	TRBJ1-2	CASKLFSPGQGASGYTF	TGCGCCAGCAAGCTATTTTCCCCGGGACAGGGGGCCTCTGGCTACACCTTC
TRBV5-1	TRBD1	-	TRBJ1-1	CASSPAFRDREAFF	TGCGCCAGCAGCCCAGCCTTCCGGGACAGGGAGGCTTTCTTT
TRBV7-6	TRBD2	-	TRBJ2-5	CASSLSAGEETQYF	TGTGCCAGCAGCTTATCAGCGGGAGAAGAGACCCAGTACTTC
TRBV7-9	TRBD1	few	TRBJ1-5	CASSISGTGFDQPQHF	TGTGCCAGCAGCATATCCGGGACAGGGTTTGATCAGCCCCAGCATTTT
TRBV6-1	-	-	TRBJ1-1	CASSEGYSEGITEAFF	TGTGCCAGCAGTGAAGGGTACTCCGAAGGAATCACTGAAGCTTTCTTT
TRBV30	TRBD2	-	TRBJ2-3	CAWNPGLAGAQYF	TGTGCCTGGAATCCGGGACTAGCAGGCGCGCAGTATTTT
TRBV20-1	TRBD2	-	TRBJ2-3	CSASVTSGDTDTQYF	TGCAGTGCTAGTGTAACTAGCGGGGACACAGATACGCAGTATTTT
TRBV6-5	-	-	TRBJ1-5	CASRPDSSLRPQHF	TGTGCCAGCAGGCCGGACAGTTCGTTAAGGCCCCAGCATTTT
TRBV11-3	-	-	TRBJ2-3	CASSLDRGADTQYF	TGTGCCAGCAGCTTAGATCGAGGGGCAGATACGCAGTATTTT
TRBV11-2	TRBD1	-	TRBJ2-7	CASSFGTEGASYEQYF	TGTGCCAGCAGCTTCGGAACTGAGGGGGCCAGCTACGAGCAGTACTTC
TRBV18	TRBD1	-	TRBJ1-3	CASSPGGQGLSGNTIYF	TGTGCCAGCTCACCCGGGGGACAGGGACTTTCTGGAAACACCATATATTTT
TRBV3-1/TRBV3-2	-	-	TRBJ2-7	CASSHRDSPLGYEQYF	TGTGCCAGCAGCCATCGCGACTCTCCACTCGGCTACGAGCAGTACTTC
TRBV3-1/TRBV3-2	TRBD2	-	TRBJ2-1	CASSHGTSGSGGEQFF	TGTGCCAGCAGCCACGGGACTAGCGGGAGCGGCGGTGAGCAGTTCTTC
TRBV10-3	-	-	TRBJ1-1	CAISESANLNTEAFF	TGTGCCATCAGTGAGTCAGCGAATTTGAACACTGAAGCTTTCTTT
TRBV7-8	TRBD1	once	TRBJ2-1	CASSLGQGHNEQFF	TGTGCCAGCAGCTTGGGACAGGGTCACAATGAGCAGTTCTTC
TRBV5-1	-	-	TRBJ2-2	CASSLQSTTGELFF	TGCGCCAGCAGCTTGCAGTCGACGACCGGGGAGCTGTTTTTT
TRBV27	TRBD1	-	TRBJ2-2	CASSLRLNRGSGELFF	TGTGCCAGCAGTTTGCGCCTGAACAGGGGATCCGGGGAGCTGTTTTTT
TRBV4-2	-	-	TRBJ2-1	CASSQASGGLDEQFF	TGTGCCAGCAGCCAAGCATCCGGGGGGCTAGATGAGCAGTTCTTC
TRBV4-1	TRBD1	once	TRBJ2-7	CASSQDRTLGQANSYEQYF	TGCGCCAGCAGCCAAGACCGGACACTCGGACAGGCAAACTCCTACGAGCAGTACTTC
TRBV7-6	-	-	TRBJ2-7	CASSLDQGLTYEQYF	TGTGCCAGCAGCTTAGACCAGGGATTAACCTACGAGCAGTACTTC
TRBV25-1	-	-	TRBJ1-5	CASSDAQGYNQPQHF	TGTGCCAGCAGTGATGCGCAGGGGTACAATCAGCCCCAGCATTTT
TRBV5-1	-	-	TRBJ2-7	CASSMAKSSYEQYF	TGCGCCAGCAGTATGGCCAAGAGCTCCTACGAGCAGTACTTC
TRBV7-9	TRBD1	-	TRBJ2-5	CASSPRDSTQETQYF	TGTGCCAGCAGCCCGAGGGACAGCACTCAAGAGACCCAGTACTTC
TRBV6-5	-	-	TRBJ2-7	CASGPRFYEQYF	TGCGCATCCGGGCCCAGATTTTACGAGCAGTACTTC